The clone carrying this T cell receptor beta chain has a count of ten or more. What it binds is not known. PCR was performed a second time for 7 to 11 cycles using a sample-barcoded 5' primer and a J-beta primer mix. TCRdb re-derived calls from the 5' RACE reads in MiXCR, one entry per CDR3 protein. The sample carries approximately 730,000 distinct CDR3 sequences, about 53% recorded once. Germline assignment: CDR1 SQVTM and CDR2 ANQGSEA. The CDR3 loop spans 11 amino acids. V shed 4 bases and J shed 4 bases, with 8 bases lying between them. These data are taken from a study of blood T cells in healthy people across ages. Overall study context: Capture by template switching was about one barcoded beta molecule per two T cells. Study-level results: Donor CMV status, an unknown factor, possibly confounded changes in expanded clonotypes.

The donors, healthy Caucasians from Russia, were aged roughly 6 to 100. The V and J genes are TRBV29-1 and TRBJ2-7; D ambiguous. The sample comprised blood. The TCR sequence derives from a man of 80 years or more in good health. The CDR3, as DNA: TGCAGCGTTGGGGATGGGTACGAGCAGTACTTC. This encodes CSVGDGYEQYF.